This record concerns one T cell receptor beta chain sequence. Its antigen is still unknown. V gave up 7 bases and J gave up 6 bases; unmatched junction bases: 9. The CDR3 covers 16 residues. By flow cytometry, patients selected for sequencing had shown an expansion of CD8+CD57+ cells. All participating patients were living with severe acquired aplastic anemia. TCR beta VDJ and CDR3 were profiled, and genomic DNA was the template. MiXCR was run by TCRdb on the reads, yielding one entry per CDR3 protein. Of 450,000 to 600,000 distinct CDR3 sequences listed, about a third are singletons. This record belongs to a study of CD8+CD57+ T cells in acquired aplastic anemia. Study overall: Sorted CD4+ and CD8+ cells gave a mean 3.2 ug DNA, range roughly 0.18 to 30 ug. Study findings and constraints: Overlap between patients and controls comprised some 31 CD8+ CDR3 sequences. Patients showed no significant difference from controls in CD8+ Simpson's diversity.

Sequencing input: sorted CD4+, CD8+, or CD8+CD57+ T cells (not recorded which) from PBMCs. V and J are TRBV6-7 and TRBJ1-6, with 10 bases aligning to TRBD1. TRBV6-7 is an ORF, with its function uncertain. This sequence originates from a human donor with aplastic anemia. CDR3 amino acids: CASTLMGTGANSPLHF. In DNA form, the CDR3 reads TGTGCCAGCACCCTCATGGGGACAGGGGCTAATTCACCCCTCCACTTT.